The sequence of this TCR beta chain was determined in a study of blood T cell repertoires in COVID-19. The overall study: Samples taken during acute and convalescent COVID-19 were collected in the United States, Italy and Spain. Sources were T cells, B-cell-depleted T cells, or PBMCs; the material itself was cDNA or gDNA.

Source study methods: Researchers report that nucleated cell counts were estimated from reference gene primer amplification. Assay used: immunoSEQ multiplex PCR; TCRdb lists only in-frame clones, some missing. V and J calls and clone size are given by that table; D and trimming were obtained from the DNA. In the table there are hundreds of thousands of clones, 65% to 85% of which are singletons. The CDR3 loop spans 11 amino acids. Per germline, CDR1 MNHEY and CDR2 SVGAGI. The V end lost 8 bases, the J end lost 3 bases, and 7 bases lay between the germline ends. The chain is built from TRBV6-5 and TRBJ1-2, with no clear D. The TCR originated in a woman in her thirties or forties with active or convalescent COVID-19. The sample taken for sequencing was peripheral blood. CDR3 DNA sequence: TGTGCCAGCGGAGGACACTATGGCTACACCTTC. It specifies CASGGHYGYTF.